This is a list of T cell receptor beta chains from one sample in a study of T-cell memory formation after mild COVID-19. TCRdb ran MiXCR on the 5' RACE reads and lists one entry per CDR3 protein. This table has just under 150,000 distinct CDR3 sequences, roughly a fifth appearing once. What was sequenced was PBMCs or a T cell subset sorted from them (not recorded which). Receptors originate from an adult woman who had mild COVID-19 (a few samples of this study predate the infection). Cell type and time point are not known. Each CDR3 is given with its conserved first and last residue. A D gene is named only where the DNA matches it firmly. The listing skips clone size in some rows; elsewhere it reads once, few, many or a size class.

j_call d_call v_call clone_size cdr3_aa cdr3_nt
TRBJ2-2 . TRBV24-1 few CATSIGGSNTGELFF TGTGCCACCAGTATAGGGGGATCGAACACCGGGGAGCTGTTTTTT
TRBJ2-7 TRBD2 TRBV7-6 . CASSLPPGTSNREQYF TGTGCCAGCAGCTTACCCCCCGGGACTAGCAATCGCGAGCAGTACTTC
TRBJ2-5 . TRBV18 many CASSPRFQETQYF TGTGCCAGCTCACCACGTTTCCAAGAGACCCAGTACTTC
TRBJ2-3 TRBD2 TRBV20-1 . CSARRLAATDTQYF TGCAGTGCTAGAAGACTAGCGGCCACAGATACGCAGTATTTT
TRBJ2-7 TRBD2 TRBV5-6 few CASSPKGAGFYEQYF TGTGCCAGCAGCCCTAAAGGAGCGGGATTCTACGAGCAGTACTTC
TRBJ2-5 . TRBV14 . CASSQDVGFRETQYF TGTGCCAGCAGCCAAGACGTTGGGTTTCGGGAGACCCAGTACTTC
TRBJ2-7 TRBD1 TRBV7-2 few CASSVQGREQYF TGTGCCAGCAGCGTACAGGGGCGCGAGCAGTACTTC
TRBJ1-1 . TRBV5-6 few CASSYRKVNEAFF TGTGCCAGCAGTTACCGCAAGGTGAATGAAGCTTTCTTT
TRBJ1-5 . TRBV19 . CASSIRAVRLGQPQHF TGTGCCAGTAGTATTCGTGCGGTCAGGTTGGGTCAGCCCCAGCATTTT
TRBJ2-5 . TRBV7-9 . CASSFGAGRETQYF TGTGCCAGCAGCTTCGGTGCAGGGCGAGAGACCCAGTACTTC
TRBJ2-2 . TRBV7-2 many CASSLLRGPHTGELFF TGTGCCAGCAGCTTATTAAGGGGACCCCACACCGGGGAGCTGTTTTTT
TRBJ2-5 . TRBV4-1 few CASSPLVQETQYF TGCGCCAGCAGCCCCCTGGTGCAAGAGACCCAGTACTTC
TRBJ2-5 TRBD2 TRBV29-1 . CSVGAGETQYF TGCAGCGTTGGAGCGGGGGAGACCCAGTACTTC
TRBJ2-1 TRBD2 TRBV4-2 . CASSQRLAGANNEQFF TGTGCCAGCAGCCAGCGACTAGCGGGGGCCAACAATGAGCAGTTCTTC
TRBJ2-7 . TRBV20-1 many CSARDRNYEQYF TGCAGTGCTCGGGACCGAAACTACGAGCAGTACTTC
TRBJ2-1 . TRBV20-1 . CSAETSSDEQFF TGCAGTGCCGAGACTTCCTCGGATGAGCAGTTCTTC
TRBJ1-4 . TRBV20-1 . CSARDEPTGRRELFF TGCAGTGCTAGAGATGAGCCTACAGGTCGCAGGGAACTGTTTTTT
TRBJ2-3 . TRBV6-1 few CASKLYPDTDTQYF TGTGCCAGCAAGCTTTACCCGGACACAGATACGCAGTATTTT
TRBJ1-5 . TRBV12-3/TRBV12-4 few CASSIIPSQPQHF TGTGCCAGCAGTATCATCCCCAGCCAGCCCCAGCATTTT
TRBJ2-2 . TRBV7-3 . CASSLKGTLTGELFF TGTGCCAGCAGCTTAAAGGGTACCCTCACCGGGGAGCTGTTTTTT
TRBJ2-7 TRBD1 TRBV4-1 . CASRWDRGNNEQYF TGCGCCAGCAGGTGGGACAGGGGAAACAACGAGCAGTACTTC
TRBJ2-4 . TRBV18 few CASSSGLFAKNIQYF TGTGCCAGCTCATCGGGGTTATTCGCCAAAAACATTCAGTACTTC
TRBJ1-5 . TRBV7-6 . CASSHGSLNQPQHF TGTGCCAGCAGCCATGGATCTCTCAATCAGCCCCAGCATTTT
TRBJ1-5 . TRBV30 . CAWSVRGGQPQHF TGTGCCTGGAGTGTCCGTGGAGGTCAGCCCCAGCATTTT
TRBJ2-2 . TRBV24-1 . CATSDLGYTGELFF TGTGCCACCAGTGATTTAGGGTACACCGGGGAGCTGTTTTTT
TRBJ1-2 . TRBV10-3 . CAISETSNYGYTF TGTGCCATCAGTGAGACCAGTAACTATGGCTACACCTTC
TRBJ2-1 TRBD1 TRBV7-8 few CASSYTGTEINEQFF TGTGCCAGCAGCTATACCGGGACAGAAATTAATGAGCAGTTCTTC
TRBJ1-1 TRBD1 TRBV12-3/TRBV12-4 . CASSSQGFAEAFF TGTGCCAGCAGTTCACAGGGGTTTGCTGAAGCTTTCTTT
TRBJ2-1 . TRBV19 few CASSTERSWFF TGTGCCAGTAGTACAGAGAGGTCATGGTTCTTC
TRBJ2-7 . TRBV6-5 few CASSYFPTGPYEQYF TGTGCCAGCAGTTACTTCCCTACAGGGCCCTACGAGCAGTACTTC
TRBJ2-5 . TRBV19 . CASSFPTGLQETQYF TGTGCCAGTAGTTTCCCGACTGGCCTCCAAGAGACCCAGTACTTC
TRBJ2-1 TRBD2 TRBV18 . CASSPSLAGGWNEQFF TGTGCCAGCTCACCCTCGCTAGCGGGAGGATGGAATGAGCAGTTCTTC
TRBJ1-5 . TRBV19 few CASSKGRQPQHF TGTGCCAGTAGTAAGGGAAGGCAGCCCCAGCATTTT
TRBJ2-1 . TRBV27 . CASSLRFTGSDEQFF TGTGCCAGCAGTTTAAGGTTCACAGGGTCCGATGAGCAGTTCTTC
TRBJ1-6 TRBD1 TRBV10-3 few CAITTGGNSPLHF TGTGCCATCACGACAGGGGGGAATTCACCCCTCCACTTT
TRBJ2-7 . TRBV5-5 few CASSLEMAVASYEQYF TGTGCCAGCAGCTTGGAGATGGCAGTAGCTTCCTACGAGCAGTACTTC
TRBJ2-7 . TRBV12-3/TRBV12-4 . CASSFGRAYEQYF TGTGCCAGCAGTTTTGGCAGGGCCTACGAGCAGTACTTC
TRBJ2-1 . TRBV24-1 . CATSDSPNEQFF TGTGCCACCAGTGATTCCCCCAATGAGCAGTTCTTC